This T cell receptor beta chain was identified during a study of pediatric ulcerative colitis. Whole-study results and caveats: All ulcerative colitis patients, but no controls, carried a couple of rectal clonotypes.

The data were produced by immunoSEQ multiplex PCR, yet TCRdb's version contains in-frame clones alone and is incomplete. The sample consists of some 11,000 clones, roughly four fifths of them appearing once. Turning to this clone: What it binds is unknown.

During colonoscopy, one to two rectal pinch biopsies were collected. CDR1 is MNHNS and CDR2 is SASEGT in the germline V gene. Germline trimming cut 5 bases from V and 5 bases from J; bases unmatched to any gene: 3. This CDR3 contains 13 residues. Input material: gut tissue. The source of this sequence is a girl under 18 who was a control in a study of pediatric ulcerative colitis. The chain uses TRBV6-1 and TRBJ1-5; 7 nucleotides match TRBD1. The CDR3: CASSRQGDQPQHF. The CDR3 DNA sequence: TGTGCCAGCAGTAGACAGGGCGATCAGCCCCAGCATTTT.